These 25 T cell receptor beta chains originate from one sample sequenced in a study of CD8 T cells in Susac syndrome. Random hexamers served to reverse transcribe roughly 0.45 to 1 ug RNA. One entry per CDR3 protein results from TCRdb running MiXCR on the immunoSEQ multiplex PCR reads. The sample contains under 200,000 distinct CDR3 sequences, 90% to 95% of which appear only once. The sequenced sample consisted of CD8+ T cells from PBMCs. These receptor sequences come from a human donor with multiple sclerosis.

This sequence joins TRBV6-6 and TRBJ2-5; 7 bases match TRBD2. Trimming at V came to 6 bases and at J to 5 bases, leaving 9 bases not matched to a gene. The CDR3 contains 14 residues. Germline CDR1 and CDR2: MNHNY and SVGAGI (reference sequence). DNA of the CDR3: TGTGCCAGCAGGGGAGCGGGGAGCTGGGAGACCCAGTACTTC. This translates into CASRGAGSWETQYF.

The gene calls are TRBV5-4 and TRBJ2-4; no firm D call. Germline-derived CDR1 and CDR2 are SGHNT and YYREEE (reference sequence). CDR3 size: 14 residues. V dropped 4 bases and J dropped 0 bases, with 8 bases sitting between them. CDR3 in DNA: TGTGCCAGCAGCCGCAGTGGAGCCAAAAACATTCAGTACTTC. Its translation is CASSRSGAKNIQYF.

The count of this clonotype is one. J is TRBJ2-1 and V is TRBV28, with D perhaps given as TRBD1 or TRBD2 (5 bases each). The CDR3 has 15 residues. The germline gives CDR1 MDHEN, CDR2 SYDVKM. V lost 6 bases, J lost 8 bases, and 20 bases lay in between. CDR3 in amino acids: CASRLEAGTSDEQFF. The CDR3 DNA is TGTGCCAGCAGATTGGAGGCAGGGACGTCGGATGAGCAGTTCTTC.

The chain combines TRBV5-4 with TRBJ2-7; D possibly matches TRBD1 or TRBD2 (5 bases each). The germline V gene encodes CDR1 SGHNT and CDR2 YYREEE (reference sequence). The CDR3 is 14 amino acids. V was cut by 5 bases and J by 7 bases, with 19 bases left in between. CDR3 in DNA: TGTGCCAGCAGTCTCCGGGACCGCGCCTTTGAGCAGTACTTC. This codes for CASSLRDRAFEQYF.

The chain employs TRBV10-2 and TRBJ2-7; TRBD2 aligns across 10 bases. The V gene end was trimmed by 3 bases and the J gene end by 6 bases; junction bases not matched to a gene: 2. CDR1 and CDR2 from the germline V gene are WSHSY and SAAADI. This CDR3 contains 13 residues. CDR3 sequence (DNA): TGCGCCAGCAGTGAAAGACTAGCGGGCGAGCAGTACTTC. It specifies CASSERLAGEQYF.

This clonotype has a single count. V gene TRBV27 combines with J gene TRBJ2-7, with D possibly matching TRBD2 (6 bases). Germline CDR1 MNHEY, CDR2 SMNVEV (reference sequence). Deletions cut 7 bases from V and 5 bases from J, with 9 bases between. CDR3 length: 11 residues. The CDR3, as DNA: TGTGCCAGCATTGGGGGGAACGAGCAGTACTTC. As protein: CASIGGNEQYF.

The CDR3 loop reads CSARGAGGTEAFF. The DNA for the CDR3 is TGCAGTGCTAGAGGGGCAGGGGGCACTGAAGCTTTCTTT. The chain has TRBV20-1 and TRBJ1-1; 7 nucleotides match TRBD1. The CDR3 sequence is 13 residues long. CDR1 is DFQATT and CDR2 is SNEGSKA in the germline V gene (reference sequence). Trimming cost V 1 base and J 4 bases; bases outside gene matches: 3.

The V and J genes are TRBV27 and TRBJ1-5; TRBD1 agrees at 7 bases. The CDR3 is 14 amino acids. Germline lookup yields CDR1 MNHEY and CDR2 SMNVEV (reference sequence). Germline trimming cut 2 bases from V and 6 bases from J; bases unmatched to any gene: 4. CDR3 DNA: TGTGCCAGCAGTTTAGCAGGGGGGGGTCAGCCCCAGCATTTT. Protein: CASSLAGGGQPQHF.

This clonotype was observed a single time. The V gene is TRBV19, the J gene TRBJ2-7, with 8 bases matching TRBD1. The germline V gene encodes CDR1 LNHDA and CDR2 SQIVND (reference sequence). The V gene end was trimmed by 7 bases and the J gene end by 3 bases; junction bases not matched to a gene: 11. This CDR3 is built from 15 residues. In DNA, the CDR3 is TGTGCCAGTACCCTTGGGCAGGGGGCTATCTACGAGCAGTACTTC. As protein: CASTLGQGAIYEQYF.

V and J are TRBV29-1 and TRBJ2-7, with D tentatively TRBD1 (5 bases). The germline CDR1 and CDR2 sequences are SQVTM and ANQGSEA. With 4 bases removed from V and 6 bases from J, the gap between germline ends came to 16 bases. The CDR3 is made up of 13 amino acids. In nucleotides, the CDR3 is TGCAGCGTTGGAGAAGGGGCCGCCCTCGAGCAGTACTTC. Residues: CSVGEGAALEQYF.

The genes are TRBV2 and TRBJ1-2; perhaps TRBD1 as D (6 bases). This CDR3 region has 12 residues. V gave up 7 bases and J gave up 5 bases, with 11 bases separating them. Germline V gene lookup returns CDR1 SNHLY and CDR2 FYNNEI. The CDR3 protein is CASTGEGYGYTF. CDR3 DNA: TGTGCCAGCACAGGGGAAGGGTATGGCTACACCTTC.

The gene calls are TRBV15 and TRBJ1-1; unclear D gene. The CDR3 sequence is 13 residues long. V was shortened by 1 base and J by 5 bases, with 8 bases between the two germline ends. The germline gives CDR1 LNHNV, CDR2 YYDKDF (reference sequence). The CDR3 is CATSRVTATEAFF. Here the CDR3 DNA reads TGTGCCACCAGCAGAGTTACGGCAACTGAAGCTTTCTTT.

J is TRBJ2-1 and V is TRBV27; 11 nucleotides line up with TRBD2. With V trimmed by 6 bases and J by 3 bases, 7 bases remained unmatched. The CDR3 loop spans 16 amino acids. Germline assignment: CDR1 MNHEY and CDR2 SMNVEV (reference sequence). The CDR3 nucleotides read TGTGCCAGCAGATTAGGGACTAGCGGTCTCTACAATGAGCAGTTCTTC. Protein: CASRLGTSGLYNEQFF.

The chain has TRBV7-9 and TRBJ2-7, with 9 bases matching TRBD2. CDR3 length: 14 amino acids. Unmatched junction bases numbered 3, after V lost 4 bases and J lost 2 bases. Germline CDR1 and CDR2: SEHNR and FQNEAQ (reference sequence). The CDR3 bases are TGTGCCAGCAGCTCTAGCGGGATCCCCTACGAGCAGTACTTC. Translating gives CASSSSGIPYEQYF.

The chain employs TRBV20-1 and TRBJ2-7; no reliable D call. The CDR3 is made up of 14 amino acids. V was clipped by 0 bases and J by 3 bases, with 12 bases between them. CDR1 is DFQATT, CDR2 SNEGSKA, per germline (reference sequence). The CDR3 nucleotides are TGCAGTGCTAGAGATCTTAAGAGTTACTACGAGCAGTACTTC. Its protein product is CSARDLKSYYEQYF.

The CDR3 loop reads CASSARGGGNSYEQYF. As DNA, the CDR3 is TGTGCCAGCAGCGCTCGTGGGGGCGGTAACTCCTACGAGCAGTACTTC. This chain connects TRBV9 to TRBJ2-7, with D perhaps TRBD1 (6 bases). CDR1 SGDLS and CDR2 YYNGEE come from the germline V gene. The CDR3 runs to 16 residues. V was trimmed by 3 bases and J by 0 bases, leaving 16 bases between them.

The CDR3 protein is CASSLGLAAQETQYF. The CDR3 nucleotides read TGTGCCAGCAGTCTGGGACTAGCGGCCCAAGAGACCCAGTACTTC. This chain uses TRBV27 with TRBJ2-5; 11 bases align to TRBD2. With V trimmed by 5 bases and J by 1 base, 3 bases remained unmatched. Germline V lookup: CDR1 MNHEY, CDR2 SMNVEV (reference sequence). The CDR3 length is 15 residues.

This chain connects TRBV9 to TRBJ2-3; TRBD2 matches 10 bases. The CDR3 consists of 15 residues. In germline, CDR1 is SGDLS, CDR2 YYNGEE. Unmatched junction bases numbered 7, after V lost 3 bases and J lost 6 bases. The CDR3, as DNA: TGTGCCAGCAGCGGGACTAGCGGCTTTTCTGATACGCAGTATTTT. Amino acid sequence: CASSGTSGFSDTQYF.

V and J are TRBV15 and TRBJ2-4, with D perhaps matching TRBD2 (5 bases). The CDR3 sequence is 16 residues long. From germline, CDR1 is LNHNV and CDR2 YYDKDF (reference sequence). Trimming shortened V by 9 bases and J by 0 bases, and 18 bases separated the two germline ends. The CDR3 coding sequence is TGTGCCACGTCGTATCGGGGAGCTACAGCCAAAAACATTCAGTACTTC. The encoded protein is CATSYRGATAKNIQYF. Combining the CDR3 with reference TRBV15 and TRBJ2-4 gives the whole variable domain DAMVIQNPRYQVTQFGKPVTLSCSQTLNHNVMYWYQQKSSQAPKLLFHYYDKDFNNEADTPDNFQSRRPNTSFCFLDIRSPGLGDTAMYLCATSYRGATAKNIQYFGAGTRLSVL.

The gene calls are TRBV19 and TRBJ2-1; D unresolved. V gave up 6 bases and J gave up 0 bases, with 9 bases separating them. CDR3 length: 14 residues. The germline V gene encodes CDR1 LNHDA and CDR2 SQIVND (reference sequence). The CDR3 sequence is CASRRSDSYNEQFF. The CDR3 DNA sequence: TGTGCCAGTAGACGGAGCGACTCCTACAATGAGCAGTTCTTC. The whole variable domain, filled in from reference TRBV19 and TRBJ2-1, reads DGGITQSPKYLFRKEGQNVTLSCEQNLNHDAMYWYRQDPGQGLRLIYYSQIVNDFQKGDIAEGYSVSREKKESFPLTVTSAQKNPTAFYLCASRRSDSYNEQFFGPGTRLTVL.

DNA of the CDR3: TGTGCCACCAGCGAAACCGAGCCAGCGGGAGAAAACATTCAGTACTTC. Translation gives CATSETEPAGENIQYF. The genes are TRBV15 and TRBJ2-4, with 8 bases fitting TRBD2. There are 16 residues in the CDR3. CDR1 is LNHNV and CDR2 is YYDKDF in the germline V gene (reference sequence). The junction had 11 bases not matched to a gene; V was cut back by 5 bases and J by 5 bases. Filled out from reference TRBV15 and TRBJ2-4, the complete variable domain reads DAMVIQNPRYQVTQFGKPVTLSCSQTLNHNVMYWYQQKSSQAPKLLFHYYDKDFNNEADTPDNFQSRRPNTSFCFLDIRSPGLGDTAMYLCATSETEPAGENIQYFGAGTRLSVL.

The rearrangement links TRBV15 to TRBJ2-1, with 8 bases fitting TRBD2. The CDR3 extends over 16 amino acids. J was trimmed by 4 bases and V by 0 bases; bases with no gene match: 5. Germline V CDR1 and CDR2: LNHNV, YYDKDF (reference sequence). The CDR3 nucleotides read TGTGCCACCAGCAGAGAGCGGCGGGGGGAATACAATGAGCAGTTCTTC. This translates into CATSRERRGEYNEQFF. Full variable domain (rest looked up from reference TRBV15 and TRBJ2-1): DAMVIQNPRYQVTQFGKPVTLSCSQTLNHNVMYWYQQKSSQAPKLLFHYYDKDFNNEADTPDNFQSRRPNTSFCFLDIRSPGLGDTAMYLCATSRERRGEYNEQFFGPGTRLTVL.

The CDR3 region has the DNA TGCAGCGTTGAAGGGGAAGGTGAGCAGTTCTTC. It codes for CSVEGEGEQFF. This chain links TRBV29-1 with TRBJ2-1; D is uncertain. V lost 1 base and J 9 bases, leaving 7 bases between the germline ends. Germline V gives CDR1 SQVTM, CDR2 ANQGSEA. The CDR3 has 11 residues.

This chain joins TRBV6-5 and TRBJ2-1; the D gene is possibly TRBD1 (6 bases). Germline V gene sequence: CDR1 MNHEY, CDR2 SVGAGI. The CDR3 is 14 residues long. Trimming left V 2 bases short and J 8 bases short, with 13 bases between. In nucleotides, the CDR3 is TGTGCCAGCAGTTACACCGGACAGTTCGATGAGCAGTTCTTC. Amino acid sequence: CASSYTGQFDEQFF.

The chain employs TRBV6-5 and TRBJ2-5, with 7 bases aligning to TRBD1. The CDR3 totals 11 residues. With V trimmed by 8 bases and J by 8 bases, 5 bases remained unmatched. CDR1 is MNHEY and CDR2 is SVGAGI in the germline V gene. The chain's CDR3 is CASRTGPTQYF. The CDR3 DNA is TGTGCCAGCCGGACAGGACCAACCCAGTACTTC.